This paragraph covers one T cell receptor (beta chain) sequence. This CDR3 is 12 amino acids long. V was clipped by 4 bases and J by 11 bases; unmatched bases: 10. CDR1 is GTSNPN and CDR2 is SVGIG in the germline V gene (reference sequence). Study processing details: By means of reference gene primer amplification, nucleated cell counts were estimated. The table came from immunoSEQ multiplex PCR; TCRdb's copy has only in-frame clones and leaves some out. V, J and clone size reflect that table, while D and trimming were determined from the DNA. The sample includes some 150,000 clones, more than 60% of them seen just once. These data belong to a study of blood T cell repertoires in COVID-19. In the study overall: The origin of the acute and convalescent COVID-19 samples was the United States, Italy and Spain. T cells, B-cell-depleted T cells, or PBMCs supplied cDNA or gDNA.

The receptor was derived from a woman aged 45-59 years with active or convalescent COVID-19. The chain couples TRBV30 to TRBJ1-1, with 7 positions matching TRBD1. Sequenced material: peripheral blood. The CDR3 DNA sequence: TGTGCCTGGAATTCGGTGACAGGGCCGGCTTTCTTT. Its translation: CAWNSVTGPAFF. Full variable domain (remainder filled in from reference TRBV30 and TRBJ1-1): SQTIHQWPATLVQPVGSPLSLECTVEGTSNPNLYWYRQAAGRGLQLLFYSVGIGQISSEVPQNLSASRPQDRQFILSSKKLLLSDSGFYLCAWNSVTGPAFFGQGTRLTVV.